Sequencing of this TCR beta chain was carried out in a study of beta chain features in type 1 diabetes. About the study: Across all samples, about 100,000,000 sorted cells were examined.

The isolated RNA, all of it, was reverse transcribed, so expressed TCRB transcripts were what got sequenced. About 3.5 million reads per sample on average were obtained from naive, central memory and regulatory T cell samples. Repertoires were generated with immunoSEQ multiplex PCR, while TCRdb's copy carries only in-frame clones and drops some. The top ten clones hold around 0.02% of a sample with under 950,000 clones, roughly a sixth of them seen once. Study outcomes and limitations: Fewer junction insertions and more nucleotide deletions appeared in type 1 diabetes patients.

This clone was counted ten times or more. Antigen: not known. Deletions cut 2 bases from V and 4 bases from J, with 8 bases between. The CDR3 extends over 13 amino acids. In germline, CDR1 is SGHNT, CDR2 YYREEE (reference sequence). The receptor was isolated from a woman aged 18-29 years in good health. The sample consisted of naive CD4+ T cells from blood. The chain joins TRBV5-4 to TRBJ2-3; D is uncertain. CDR3 coding DNA: TGTGCCAGCAGCTTACCGGGTGCAGATACGCAGTATTTT. Protein sequence: CASSLPGADTQYF.